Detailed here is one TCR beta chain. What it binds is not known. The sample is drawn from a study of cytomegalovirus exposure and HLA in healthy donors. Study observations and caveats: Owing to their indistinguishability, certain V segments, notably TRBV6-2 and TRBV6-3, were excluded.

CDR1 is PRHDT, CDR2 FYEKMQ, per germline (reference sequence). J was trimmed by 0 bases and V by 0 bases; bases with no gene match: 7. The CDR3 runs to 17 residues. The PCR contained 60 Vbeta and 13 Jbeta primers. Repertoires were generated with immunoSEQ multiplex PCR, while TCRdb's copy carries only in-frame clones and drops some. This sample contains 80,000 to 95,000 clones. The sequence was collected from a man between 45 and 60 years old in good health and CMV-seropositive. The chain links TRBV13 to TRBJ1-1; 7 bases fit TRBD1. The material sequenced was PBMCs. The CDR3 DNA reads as TGTGCCAGCAGCTTAGGAGGGGGCGCGAGGATGAACACTGAAGCTTTCTTT. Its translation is CASSLGGGARMNTEAFF.